This T cell receptor beta chain was sequenced for a study of early T cells in non-severe SARS-CoV-2 infection. Trimming removed 2 bases from V and 6 bases from J, with 2 bases in between. CDR3 length: 11 residues. Germline V gene sequence: CDR1 KGHSH, CDR2 LQKENI. This clonotype was seen ten or more times. TCRdb reprocessed the 5' RACE reads via MiXCR and lists one record per CDR3 protein. The table includes 45,000 to 60,000 distinct CDR3 sequences, about a tenth detected once. The gene calls are TRBV18 and TRBJ2-1; D is undetermined. Specimen: whole blood. This sequence originates from an adult who was a healthcare worker with PCR-confirmed SARS-CoV-2 infection or an uninfected control (not recorded which). The CDR3 reads CASSPINEQFF. The CDR3 bases are TGTGCCAGCTCACCAATCAATGAGCAGTTCTTC.